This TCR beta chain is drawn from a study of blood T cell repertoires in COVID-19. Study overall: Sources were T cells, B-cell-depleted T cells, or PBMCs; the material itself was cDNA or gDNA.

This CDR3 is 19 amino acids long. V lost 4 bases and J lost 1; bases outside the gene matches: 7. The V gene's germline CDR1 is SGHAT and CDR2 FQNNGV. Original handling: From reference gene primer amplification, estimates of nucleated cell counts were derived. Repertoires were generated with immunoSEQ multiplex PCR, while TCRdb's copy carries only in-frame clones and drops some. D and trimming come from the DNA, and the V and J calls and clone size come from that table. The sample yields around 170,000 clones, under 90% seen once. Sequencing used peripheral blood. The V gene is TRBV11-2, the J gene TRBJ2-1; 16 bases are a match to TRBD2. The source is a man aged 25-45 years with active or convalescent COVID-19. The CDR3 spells CASSSGTSGRAASYNEQFF. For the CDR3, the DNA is TGTGCCAGCAGCTCAGGGACTAGCGGGAGGGCCGCATCCTACAATGAGCAGTTCTTC.